These T cell receptor beta chains were read from a single sample in a study of T cell repertoires in ileal Crohn's disease. Profiled with immunoSEQ multiplex PCR; TCRdb holds only in-frame clones, not every one. Among some 27,000 clones listed, about four fifths were seen once. Sequenced material: ileal tissue. The receptors originated from an adult with Crohn's disease. CDR3s include the opening cysteine and the closing phenylalanine or tryptophan. Fields, in order: V gene, clone size, J gene, D gene, CDR3 protein, CDR3 DNA. A D gene is named only where the DNA matches it firmly. Rows give clone size only sometimes, using once, few, many, or a class for an expanded clone.

v_gene: TRBV2; abundance: -; j_gene: TRBJ1-2; d_gene: -; CDR3aa: CASRDRSYGYTF; CDR3nt: TGTGCCAGCAGGGACAGATCCTATGGCTACACCTTC
v_gene: TRBV5-1; abundance: -; j_gene: TRBJ2-3; d_gene: TRBD1; CDR3aa: CAGSLTGVDTDTQYF; CDR3nt: TGCGCCGGGAGCCTGACAGGGGTGGACACAGATACGCAGTATTTT
v_gene: TRBV27; abundance: -; j_gene: TRBJ1-4; d_gene: TRBD1; CDR3aa: CASSWTGGEKLFF; CDR3nt: TGTGCCAGCTCGTGGACAGGTGGGGAAAAACTGTTTTTT
v_gene: TRBV2; abundance: -; j_gene: TRBJ2-1; d_gene: -; CDR3aa: CAREHPTDTPYYNEQFF; CDR3nt: TGTGCCAGGGAGCACCCCACGGACACACCGTACTACAATGAGCAGTTCTTC
v_gene: TRBV9; abundance: -; j_gene: TRBJ2-3; d_gene: -; CDR3aa: CASSGGVRTDTQYF; CDR3nt: TGTGCCAGCAGCGGAGGCGTCCGGACAGATACGCAGTATTTT
v_gene: TRBV14; abundance: -; j_gene: TRBJ2-7; d_gene: -; CDR3aa: CASSPRGGDTYEQYF; CDR3nt: TGTGCCAGCAGCCCAAGGGGAGGGGACACCTACGAGCAGTACTTC
v_gene: TRBV5-6; abundance: -; j_gene: TRBJ2-7; d_gene: TRBD2; CDR3aa: CASSPGLAGAAYEQYF; CDR3nt: TGTGCCAGCAGCCCCGGACTAGCGGGAGCCGCCTACGAGCAGTACTTC
v_gene: TRBV25-1; abundance: -; j_gene: TRBJ1-2; d_gene: -; CDR3aa: CASSRTEGYGYTF; CDR3nt: TGTGCCAGCAGCAGGACAGAGGGTTATGGCTACACCTTC
v_gene: TRBV30; abundance: once; j_gene: TRBJ1-2; d_gene: TRBD1; CDR3aa: CATLLGTDYGYTF; CDR3nt: TGTGCCACCCTTTTGGGGACAGACTATGGCTACACCTTC
v_gene: TRBV7-9; abundance: few; j_gene: TRBJ2-3; d_gene: TRBD2; CDR3aa: CASSSSGIVDTQYF; CDR3nt: TGTGCCAGCAGCTCTAGCGGGATTGTAGATACGCAGTATTTT
v_gene: TRBV7-6; abundance: few; j_gene: TRBJ1-1; d_gene: -; CDR3aa: CASSYRQRTEAFF; CDR3nt: TGTGCCAGCAGCTACCGACAGAGGACTGAAGCTTTCTTT
v_gene: TRBV5-6; abundance: -; j_gene: TRBJ2-5; d_gene: -; CDR3aa: CASSFTGTQYF; CDR3nt: TGTGCCAGCAGTTTCACCGGGACTCAGTACTTC
v_gene: TRBV19; abundance: once; j_gene: TRBJ2-2; d_gene: -; CDR3aa: CASSFDTGELFF; CDR3nt: TGTGCCAGTAGTTTCGACACCGGGGAGCTGTTTTTT
v_gene: TRBV19; abundance: -; j_gene: TRBJ1-2; d_gene: TRBD1; CDR3aa: CASSIIPPLTGVPYGYTF; CDR3nt: TGTGCCAGTAGTATCATCCCCCCCTTAACAGGGGTTCCCTATGGCTACACCTTC
v_gene: TRBV4-2; abundance: -; j_gene: TRBJ2-1; d_gene: TRBD2; CDR3aa: CASSQGVGRDEQFF; CDR3nt: TGTGCCAGCAGCCAAGGGGTCGGGAGGGATGAGCAGTTCTTC
v_gene: TRBV13; abundance: -; j_gene: TRBJ2-7; d_gene: -; CDR3aa: CASSRTSSYEQYF; CDR3nt: TGTGCCAGCAGCCGGACAAGCTCCTACGAGCAGTACTTC
v_gene: TRBV6-6; abundance: -; j_gene: TRBJ2-1; d_gene: TRBD2; CDR3aa: CASSQIAGAGQFF; CDR3nt: TGTGCCAGCAGCCAAATAGCGGGGGCGGGGCAGTTCTTC
v_gene: TRBV5-1; abundance: -; j_gene: TRBJ2-1; d_gene: TRBD2; CDR3aa: CASSLVGLTEQFF; CDR3nt: TGCGCCAGCAGCTTGGTGGGACTAACGGAGCAGTTCTTC
v_gene: TRBV6-6; abundance: -; j_gene: TRBJ1-5; d_gene: TRBD1; CDR3aa: CASSYWTGRNQPQHF; CDR3nt: TGTGCCAGCAGTTACTGGACAGGGCGCAATCAGCCCCAGCATTTT
v_gene: TRBV19; abundance: -; j_gene: TRBJ1-2; d_gene: TRBD1; CDR3aa: CASRDRGIYGYTF; CDR3nt: TGTGCCAGTAGGGACAGGGGGATCTATGGCTACACCTTC
v_gene: TRBV9; abundance: -; j_gene: TRBJ2-1; d_gene: TRBD1; CDR3aa: CASSVATGTGQQFF; CDR3nt: TGTGCCAGCAGCGTAGCTACCGGGACAGGGCAGCAGTTCTTC
v_gene: TRBV11-2; abundance: few; j_gene: TRBJ1-4; d_gene: -; CDR3aa: CASSANTATNEKLFF; CDR3nt: TGTGCCAGCAGCGCCAATACGGCAACTAATGAAAAACTGTTTTTT
v_gene: TRBV7-9; abundance: -; j_gene: TRBJ1-1; d_gene: -; CDR3aa: CASSGHMNTEAFF; CDR3nt: TGTGCCAGCAGCGGACACATGAACACTGAAGCTTTCTTT
v_gene: TRBV9; abundance: -; j_gene: TRBJ2-5; d_gene: -; CDR3aa: CASSVRGTETQYF; CDR3nt: TGTGCCAGCAGCGTAAGGGGGACCGAGACCCAGTACTTC
v_gene: TRBV7-2; abundance: -; j_gene: TRBJ2-5; d_gene: -; CDR3aa: CASSPRGTLIQETQYF; CDR3nt: TGTGCCAGCAGCCCGAGGGGGACACTAATACAAGAGACCCAGTACTTC
v_gene: TRBV5-7; abundance: few; j_gene: TRBJ2-3; d_gene: TRBD2; CDR3aa: CASSRRAGGPDTQYF; CDR3nt: TGTGCCAGCAGCCGCCGAGCGGGAGGACCAGATACGCAGTATTTT
v_gene: TRBV9; abundance: -; j_gene: TRBJ2-1; d_gene: TRBD2; CDR3aa: CASSVSGTFYNEQFF; CDR3nt: TGTGCCAGCAGCGTGAGCGGGACCTTCTACAATGAGCAGTTCTTC
v_gene: TRBV27; abundance: -; j_gene: TRBJ1-1; d_gene: TRBD1; CDR3aa: CASSSGDRMNTEAFF; CDR3nt: TGTGCCAGCAGTTCCGGGGACAGGATGAACACTGAAGCTTTCTTT
v_gene: TRBV27; abundance: -; j_gene: TRBJ1-3; d_gene: TRBD1; CDR3aa: CASSSTGGSGNTIYF; CDR3nt: TGTGCCAGCAGTTCCACAGGGGGCTCTGGAAACACCATATATTTT
v_gene: TRBV29-1; abundance: -; j_gene: TRBJ2-1; d_gene: -; CDR3aa: CSVRERDEQFF; CDR3nt: TGCAGCGTTAGGGAGAGGGATGAGCAGTTCTTC
v_gene: TRBV14; abundance: -; j_gene: TRBJ2-5; d_gene: TRBD1; CDR3aa: CASSQVTGGQETQYF; CDR3nt: TGTGCCAGCAGCCAAGTGACAGGGGGGCAAGAGACCCAGTACTTC
v_gene: TRBV5-1; abundance: few; j_gene: TRBJ2-7; d_gene: TRBD2; CDR3aa: CASSPLAGGYEQYF; CDR3nt: TGCGCCAGCAGTCCCCTGGCGGGGGGGTACGAGCAGTACTTC
v_gene: TRBV6-1; abundance: few; j_gene: TRBJ2-7; d_gene: -; CDR3aa: CASLRQSYEQYF; CDR3nt: TGTGCCAGCCTCCGACAATCCTACGAGCAGTACTTC
v_gene: TRBV9; abundance: -; j_gene: TRBJ1-6; d_gene: -; CDR3aa: CASSVSGTFSPLHF; CDR3nt: TGTGCCAGCAGCGTCTCCGGGACATTTTCACCCCTCCACTTT
v_gene: TRBV5-1; abundance: -; j_gene: TRBJ1-6; d_gene: -; CDR3aa: CASSYSGLDNSPLHF; CDR3nt: TGCGCCAGCAGCTACTCCGGGTTGGATAATTCACCCCTCCACTTT
v_gene: TRBV10-3; abundance: -; j_gene: TRBJ1-2; d_gene: TRBD1; CDR3aa: CAIRGDRGDYGYTF; CDR3nt: TGTGCCATCAGAGGGGACAGGGGGGACTATGGCTACACCTTC
v_gene: TRBV30; abundance: -; j_gene: TRBJ2-5; d_gene: -; CDR3aa: CAWRSRGGRETQYF; CDR3nt: TGTGCCTGGAGATCCAGGGGCGGGAGAGAGACCCAGTACTTC
v_gene: TRBV7-2; abundance: -; j_gene: TRBJ2-3; d_gene: -; CDR3aa: CASSLAGATRDTQYF; CDR3nt: TGTGCCAGCAGCTTAGCAGGGGCAACCAGGGATACGCAGTATTTT
v_gene: TRBV30; abundance: -; j_gene: TRBJ2-3; d_gene: TRBD2; CDR3aa: CASRSGLAGGTDTQYF; CDR3nt: TGTGCCTCCCGCTCGGGACTAGCGGGGGGTACAGATACGCAGTATTTT
v_gene: TRBV20-1; abundance: -; j_gene: TRBJ2-1; d_gene: -; CDR3aa: CSALAYEQFF; CDR3nt: TGCAGTGCCCTAGCGTATGAGCAGTTCTTC
v_gene: TRBV7-9; abundance: -; j_gene: TRBJ2-3; d_gene: TRBD2; CDR3aa: CASSLASGITDTQYF; CDR3nt: TGTGCCAGCAGCTTAGCTAGCGGGATCACAGATACGCAGTATTTT
v_gene: TRBV25-1; abundance: -; j_gene: TRBJ1-6; d_gene: -; CDR3aa: CASSEYVTAYNSPLHF; CDR3nt: TGTGCCAGCAGTGAATACGTGACAGCCTATAATTCACCCCTCCACTTT
v_gene: TRBV29-1; abundance: once; j_gene: TRBJ1-2; d_gene: -; CDR3aa: CSVDRGNGYTF; CDR3nt: TGCAGCGTTGATCGCGGGAACGGCTACACCTTC
v_gene: TRBV27; abundance: -; j_gene: TRBJ2-1; d_gene: TRBD2; CDR3aa: CASRTSGSHNEQFF; CDR3nt: TGTGCCAGCAGGACTAGCGGGAGCCACAATGAGCAGTTCTTC
v_gene: TRBV5-4; abundance: -; j_gene: TRBJ2-7; d_gene: -; CDR3aa: CASSFSRGDYEQYF; CDR3nt: TGTGCCAGCAGCTTTAGCAGGGGAGACTACGAGCAGTACTTC
v_gene: TRBV5-1; abundance: -; j_gene: TRBJ1-1; d_gene: -; CDR3aa: CASSPEGGRITFF; CDR3nt: TGCGCCAGCAGCCCCGAGGGGGGGCGGATAACTTTCTTT
v_gene: TRBV9; abundance: few; j_gene: TRBJ2-2; d_gene: -; CDR3aa: CASSGGANTGELFF; CDR3nt: TGTGCCAGCAGCGGGGGGGCGAACACCGGGGAGCTGTTTTTT
v_gene: TRBV30; abundance: medium-sized; j_gene: TRBJ1-5; d_gene: -; CDR3aa: CAWDEGEGQPQHF; CDR3nt: TGTGCCTGGGACGAGGGGGAGGGTCAGCCCCAGCATTTT
v_gene: TRBV19; abundance: -; j_gene: TRBJ2-1; d_gene: -; CDR3aa: CASVRAVGYNEQFF; CDR3nt: TGTGCCAGTGTCAGAGCGGTCGGGTACAATGAGCAGTTCTTC
v_gene: TRBV15; abundance: -; j_gene: TRBJ1-2; d_gene: TRBD1; CDR3aa: CATSRGQGDGYTF; CDR3nt: TGTGCCACCAGCCGGGGACAGGGGGATGGCTACACCTTC
v_gene: TRBV15; abundance: -; j_gene: TRBJ2-3; d_gene: -; CDR3aa: CATSRDYFTDTQYF; CDR3nt: TGTGCCACCAGCAGGGACTACTTTACAGATACGCAGTATTTT
v_gene: TRBV5-6; abundance: once; j_gene: TRBJ1-1; d_gene: TRBD1; CDR3aa: CASNRGTEAFF; CDR3nt: TGTGCCAGTAACAGGGGCACTGAAGCTTTCTTT
v_gene: TRBV18; abundance: -; j_gene: TRBJ2-5; d_gene: TRBD2; CDR3aa: CASSQLAGETQYF; CDR3nt: TGTGCCAGCTCACAACTAGCGGGGGAGACCCAGTACTTC
v_gene: TRBV5-4; abundance: -; j_gene: TRBJ1-4; d_gene: -; CDR3aa: CASSSENEKLFF; CDR3nt: TGTGCCAGCAGCTCGGAGAATGAAAAACTGTTTTTT